This is a list of T cell receptor beta chains from one sample in a study of T cells of healthy individuals. Using its own MiXCR run on the 5' RACE reads, TCRdb lists one record per CDR3 protein. The sample carries about 82,000 distinct CDR3 sequences, more than 5% recorded once. The receptors come from a female donor in good health. The CDR3 runs from the conserved cysteine through the conserved F or W. The D gene is left open where the match is weak.

>14|.|TRBV27|TRBJ2-1
CASSPTRAGNEQFF
>15|.|TRBV20-1|TRBJ1-4
CSASGVGATNEKLFF
>15|.|TRBV12-3/TRBV12-4|TRBJ2-1
CASSPRLAGGNEQFF
>16|TRBD2|TRBV4-3|TRBJ2-1
CASSHPPGLANNEQFF
>19|TRBD2|TRBV7-9|TRBJ2-5
CASSSSLSPGTSERETQYF
>14|TRBD1|TRBV5-1|TRBJ1-2
CASSQRTGEDGYTF
>14|TRBD2|TRBV2|TRBJ2-1
CASSGLLSYNEQFF
>9|.|TRBV7-9|TRBJ2-1
CASSPSQFF
>14|.|TRBV28|TRBJ2-7
CASSKPRSSYEQYF
>16|TRBD2|TRBV30|TRBJ2-1
CAWTLRLAGDFNEQFF
>14|TRBD2|TRBV5-6|TRBJ2-7
CASSLVAGVYEQYF
>14|.|TRBV4-3|TRBJ2-1
CASSPGLDLGEQFF
>12|.|TRBV3-1|TRBJ2-1
CASSFSYNEQFF
>14|.|TRBV20-1|TRBJ2-4
CSARDLVAKNIQYF
>16|.|TRBV5-6|TRBJ1-1
CASSLGEGTFDTEAFF
>11|.|TRBV28|TRBJ1-6
CASSSHSPLHF
>16|.|TRBV9|TRBJ2-6
CASSVLGSSGANVLTF
>15|TRBD1|TRBV29-1|TRBJ1-5
CSVRQGTQNNQPQHF
>16|TRBD1|TRBV7-6|TRBJ1-3
CASSLLTGEGGNTIYF
>15|.|TRBV4-1|TRBJ1-5
CASSQGNRGNQPQHF
>13|.|TRBV5-1|TRBJ2-5
CASGEGSQETQYF
>14|.|TRBV20-1|TRBJ1-1
CSVAQGMMNTEAFF
>15|TRBD2|TRBV9|TRBJ2-7
CASSVEAGAPYEQYF
>18|TRBD1|TRBV5-5|TRBJ2-3
CASSWNPTGGRGTDTQYF
>14|.|TRBV12-5|TRBJ1-3
CASGFGGSGNTIYF
>14|TRBD1|TRBV7-9|TRBJ1-1
CASSFRGSSTEAFF
>15|TRBD1|TRBV2|TRBJ1-2
CASSGQGAESYGYTF
>17|TRBD1|TRBV30|TRBJ1-5
CAWSVTGQGFVERPQHF
>14|.|TRBV27|TRBJ2-3
CASNELGATDTQYF
>17|.|TRBV7-2|TRBJ1-2
CASSLMGASLDGKGYTF
>13|.|TRBV5-1|TRBJ1-3
CASSAANGNTIYF
>14|.|TRBV6-2/TRBV6-3|TRBJ1-2
CASSSRGETPLYTF
>15|TRBD1|TRBV6-2/TRBV6-3|TRBJ1-1
CASSSSGTGELRAFF
>14|.|TRBV30|TRBJ2-7
CAWAGAASSYEQYF
>16|.|TRBV19|TRBJ1-5
CASSNPQTGSNQPQHF
>15|TRBD2|TRBV28|TRBJ2-3
CASSSGLAGEDTQYF
>14|.|TRBV28|TRBJ1-5
CASSWGNSNQPQHF
>16|.|TRBV19|TRBJ2-5
CASKRTGTKYQETQYF
>15|TRBD1|TRBV23-1|TRBJ2-2
CASSHRDSHTGELFF
>15|.|TRBV28|TRBJ2-5
CASSPVGDRGSAQYF
>15|TRBD2|TRBV19|TRBJ2-5
CASRDILAGGETQYF
>14|.|TRBV7-2|TRBJ1-1
CASSFGQGHTEAFF
>14|.|TRBV7-2|TRBJ1-3
CASNHRGSGNTIYF
>14|.|TRBV20-1|TRBJ2-7
CSAPSVLARREQYF
>15|.|TRBV29-1|TRBJ2-1
CSVDKTRGPYNEQFF
>15|.|TRBV6-1|TRBJ2-2
CASSEAIRGAGELFF
>14|TRBD1|TRBV5-1|TRBJ2-1
CASSRTGGSNEQFF
>15|.|TRBV7-9|TRBJ2-1
CASSSFRGSYNEQFF
>13|.|TRBV2|TRBJ1-1
CAGCLGANTEAFF
>14|.|TRBV7-9|TRBJ2-1
CASSLNGAYNEQFF
>14|.|TRBV6-5|TRBJ1-3
CASSLNSPGNTIYF
>12|.|TRBV7-2|TRBJ2-7
CASSVRVGEQYF
>14|.|TRBV20-1|TRBJ2-2
CSATAGPNTGELFF
>15|.|TRBV19|TRBJ2-7
CASSLNFRGHYEQYF
>13|.|TRBV5-6|TRBJ1-4
CASSPTSLGELFF
>12|.|TRBV3-1|TRBJ2-5
CASSSGTETQYF